The clone carrying this T cell receptor (beta chain) showed up just once. Its specificity is not known. This specimen comes from a study of vaccination and CD4 T cells after COVID-19. An Oncomine TCR Beta short-read assay was used to sequence the DNA from cultured CD4+ T cells. Someone extracted genomic DNA from cultured CD4+ T cells. One entry per CDR3 protein results from TCRdb running MiXCR on the PCR reads. The sample includes 15,000 or so distinct CDR3 sequences, about half of them seen just once. Germline trimming cut 2 bases from V and 3 bases from J; bases unmatched to any gene: 11. The CDR3 is 17 residues long. Germline CDR1 is KGHSH and CDR2 is LQKENI. The time point was: late sampling 161 to 241 days after vaccination in a few convalescent patients. The treatment is: roughly 10-day PBMC culture with coronavirus spike peptide pools or control peptides (ViraFEST assay). Overall study findings and caveats: Convalescent patients were relatively few, and early post-infection timepoints were missing. Post-vaccination reactive clonotypes (median roughly 35) did not differ significantly from post-infection (under 22).

This chain connects TRBV18 to TRBJ2-7; the match to TRBD1 covers 9 bases. This clonotype was obtained from a human donor who had recovered from COVID-19. The material sequenced was CD4+ T cells from blood, cultured in vitro, taken about 7 months after SARS-CoV-2 vaccination. The CDR3 nucleotides read TGTGCCAGCTCACCAAGGATCCCGGGACAGGGAAGCTACGAGCAGTACTTC. This gives the protein CASSPRIPGQGSYEQYF. Full variable domain (missing parts from reference TRBV18 and TRBJ2-7): NAGVMQNPRHLVRRRGQEARLRCSPMKGHSHVYWYRQLPEEGLKFMVYLQKENIIDESGMPKERFSAEFPKEGPSILRIQQVVRGDSAAYFCASSPRIPGQGSYEQYFGPGTRLTVT.